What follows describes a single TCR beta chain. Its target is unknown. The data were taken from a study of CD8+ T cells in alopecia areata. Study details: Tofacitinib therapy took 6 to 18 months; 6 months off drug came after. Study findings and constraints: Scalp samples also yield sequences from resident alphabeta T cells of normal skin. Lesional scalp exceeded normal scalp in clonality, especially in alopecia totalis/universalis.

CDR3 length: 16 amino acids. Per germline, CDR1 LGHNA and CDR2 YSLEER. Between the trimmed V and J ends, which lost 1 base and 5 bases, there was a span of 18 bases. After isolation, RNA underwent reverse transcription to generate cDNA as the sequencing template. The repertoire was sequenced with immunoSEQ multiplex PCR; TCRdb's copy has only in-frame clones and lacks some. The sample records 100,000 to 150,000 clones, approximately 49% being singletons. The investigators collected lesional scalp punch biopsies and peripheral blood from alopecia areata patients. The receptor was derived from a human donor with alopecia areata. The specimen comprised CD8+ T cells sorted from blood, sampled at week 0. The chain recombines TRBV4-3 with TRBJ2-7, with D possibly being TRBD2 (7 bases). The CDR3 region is CASSQVAGAERDEQYF. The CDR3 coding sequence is TGCGCCAGCAGCCAAGTCGCGGGGGCCGAGAGGGACGAGCAGTACTTC.